Shown below are 10 T cell receptor beta chains from a single sample sequenced in a study of T cells in Graves' hyperthyroidism and ophthalmopathy. Amplified TCR beta CDR3 regions came from RNA transcripts. The HTBI set primed first-round TCR CDR3 RT-PCR. TCRdb redid the calling of the multiplex PCR reads with MiXCR, one entry per CDR3 protein. The repertoire holds 600,000 to 700,000 distinct CDR3 sequences, about 45% seen once, with less than 9.5% in the top ten. The specimen was peripheral blood or thyroid tissue (not recorded which). Receptors originate from an adult man with Graves' disease, either hyperthyroidism or ophthalmopathy (not recorded which).

This sequence joins TRBV6-1 and TRBJ2-7, with 10 bases matching TRBD1. With V trimmed by 2 bases and J by 6 bases, 7 bases remained unmatched. This CDR3 is built from 15 residues. Germline V gene data show CDR1 as MNHNS and CDR2 as SASEGT. CDR3 nucleotide sequence: TGTGCCAGCAGTGAATTTGGGACAGGGGACAGCGAGCAGTACTTC. Translating it yields CASSEFGTGDSEQYF.

This clonotype was detected ten times or more. The chain combines TRBV7-9 with TRBJ1-3; 7 bases align to TRBD1. The junction had 5 bases not matched to a gene; V was cut back by 6 bases and J by 6 bases. The CDR3 totals 13 residues. Germline CDR1 reads SEHNR; CDR2 reads FQNEAQ (reference sequence). The CDR3 protein is CASSYDRANTIYF. As DNA, the CDR3 is TGTGCCAGCAGTTACGACAGGGCAAACACCATATATTTT.

A note on this clonotype: Possible read error: a much larger clone is one base away. The chain recombines TRBV7-9 with TRBJ1-5, with 8 positions matching TRBD1. CDR1 is SEHNR and CDR2 is FQNEAQ in the germline V gene (reference sequence). The V segment lost 4 bases and the J segment 3 bases; nucleotides outside the gene matches: 2. This CDR3 comprises 14 residues. CDR3 coding DNA: TGTGCCAGCAGCTCGGGACAGGTCAATCAGCCCCAGCATTTT. Its translation is CASSSGQVNQPQHF.

This clonotype was seen more than once but under ten times. The gene calls are TRBV9 and TRBJ2-7; no clear D gene. Germline values: CDR1 SGDLS, CDR2 YYNGEE. Trimming shortened V by 0 bases and J by 1 base, and 14 bases separated the two germline ends. The CDR3 runs to 16 residues. The CDR3 reads CASSVGAVAKSYEQYF. The CDR3 DNA is TGTGCCAGCAGCGTAGGGGCAGTTGCTAAATCCTACGAGCAGTACTTC. Based on the CDR3 plus reference TRBV9 and TRBJ2-7, the full variable domain is DSGVTQTPKHLITATGQRVTLRCSPRSGDLSVYWYQQSLDQGLQFLIQYYNGEERAKGNILERFSAQQFPDLHSELNLSSLELGDSALYFCASSVGAVAKSYEQYFGPGTRLTVT.

This clonotype was picked up many times. The rearrangement links TRBV24-1 to TRBJ1-2, with TRBD1 identical over 8 bases. V shed 6 bases, J shed 6 bases, and the junction held 11 bases outside the gene matches. The germline V gene has CDR1 KGHDR and CDR2 SFDVKD. CDR3 length: 15 residues. CDR3 protein: CATSSNRGVQNGYTF. The DNA of the CDR3 is TGTGCCACCAGTAGTAACAGGGGGGTGCAAAATGGCTACACCTTC.

Regarding this clonotype: Compared with germline, one end of the junction differs, possibly owing to a read error. This chain connects TRBV5-1 to TRBJ2-2; 7 positions agree with TRBD1. The germline V gene has CDR1 SGHRS and CDR2 YFSETQ. The CDR3 contains 15 residues. CDR3 in amino acids: CASSLTRGNAGELFF. The CDR3 DNA follows: TGCGCCAGCAGCTTGACCAGGGGGAACGCCGGGGAGCTGTTTTTT.

The sample holds many counts of this clonotype. V gene TRBV25-1 combines with J gene TRBJ1-4, with no clear D. V shed 6 bases and J shed 3 bases, with 11 bases lying between them. Germline CDR1 is MGHDK and CDR2 is SYGVNS. This CDR3 is 14 amino acids long. The DNA of the CDR3 is TGTGCCAGCAGCGTAGACACGGCTAATGAAAAACTGTTTTTT. It yields the protein CASSVDTANEKLFF.

The CDR3 nucleotides are TGTGCCAGCAGCGTAGAGTATCGACCCCACGCTAACTATGGCTACACCTTC. This codes for CASSVEYRPHANYGYTF. V usage is TRBV9 and J usage is TRBJ1-2; no clear D. The CDR3 runs 17 residues. The V gene lost 0 bases and the J gene lost 0 bases, with 15 bases spanning the gap. The germline gives CDR1 SGDLS, CDR2 YYNGEE.

The chain links TRBV9 to TRBJ1-6, with a tentative D call TRBD1 (5 bases). Trimming cost V 1 base and J 9 bases, with 14 bases left between them. This CDR3 spans 15 amino acids. CDR1 and CDR2 (germline): SGDLS, YYNGEE. The CDR3, as DNA: TGTGCCAGCAGCGTAACTCAGGGTAGAGGTTCACCCCTCCACTTT. Residues: CASSVTQGRGSPLHF.

This sequence joins TRBV20-1 and TRBJ2-5; D unresolved. This CDR3 is built from 13 residues. V was pared by 3 bases and J by 1 base, with 9 bases between. CDR1 and CDR2 (germline): DFQATT, SNEGSKA (reference sequence). This chain's CDR3 is CSASTQVQETQYF. CDR3 in DNA: TGCAGTGCTAGTACCCAGGTCCAAGAGACCCAGTACTTC.